This T cell receptor beta chain was captured by sequencing in a study of cytomegalovirus exposure and HLA in healthy donors. Study-level results: It has been reported that TCR beta sequences accurately predicted the HLA-A and HLA-B alleles of most subjects. In a later analysis, HLA-associated beta chains showed higher expansion and lower generation probabilities than comparable chains. The investigators catalogued 160 or so TCR beta chains as cytomegalovirus-associated.

Turning to this clone: Its specificity is unknown.

PCR employed 60 Vbeta and 13 Jbeta primers. The method was immunoSEQ multiplex PCR; TCRdb's version includes in-frame clones alone and lacks a portion of them. The sample lists fewer than 150,000 clones; 70% to 75% were seen once. J was trimmed by 6 bases and V by 6 bases; bases with no gene match: 3. This CDR3 has 12 amino acids. Germline V gene sequence: CDR1 MNHEY, CDR2 SVGAGI. The sequenced material came from PBMCs. This receptor was taken from a woman in her 30s in good health and CMV-seronegative. This chain joins TRBV6-5 and TRBJ2-3, with TRBD2 matching 7 bases. For the CDR3, the DNA is TGTGCCAGCAGAAACGGGGGGGATACGCAGTATTTT. Translating gives CASRNGGDTQYF.